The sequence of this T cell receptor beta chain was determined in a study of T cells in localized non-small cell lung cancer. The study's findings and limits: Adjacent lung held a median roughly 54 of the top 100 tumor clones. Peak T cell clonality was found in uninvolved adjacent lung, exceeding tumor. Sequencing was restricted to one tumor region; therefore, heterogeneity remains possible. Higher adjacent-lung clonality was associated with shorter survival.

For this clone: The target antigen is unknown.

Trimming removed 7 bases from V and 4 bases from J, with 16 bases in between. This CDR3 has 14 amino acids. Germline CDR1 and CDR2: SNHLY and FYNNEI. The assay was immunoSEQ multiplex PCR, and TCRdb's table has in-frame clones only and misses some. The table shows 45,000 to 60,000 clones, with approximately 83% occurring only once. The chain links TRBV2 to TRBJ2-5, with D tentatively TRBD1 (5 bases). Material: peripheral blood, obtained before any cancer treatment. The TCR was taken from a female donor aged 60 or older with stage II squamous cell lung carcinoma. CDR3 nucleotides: TGTGCCAGCACCGAGCAAGGGGTTCGAGAGACCCAGTACTTC. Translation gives CASTEQGVRETQYF.